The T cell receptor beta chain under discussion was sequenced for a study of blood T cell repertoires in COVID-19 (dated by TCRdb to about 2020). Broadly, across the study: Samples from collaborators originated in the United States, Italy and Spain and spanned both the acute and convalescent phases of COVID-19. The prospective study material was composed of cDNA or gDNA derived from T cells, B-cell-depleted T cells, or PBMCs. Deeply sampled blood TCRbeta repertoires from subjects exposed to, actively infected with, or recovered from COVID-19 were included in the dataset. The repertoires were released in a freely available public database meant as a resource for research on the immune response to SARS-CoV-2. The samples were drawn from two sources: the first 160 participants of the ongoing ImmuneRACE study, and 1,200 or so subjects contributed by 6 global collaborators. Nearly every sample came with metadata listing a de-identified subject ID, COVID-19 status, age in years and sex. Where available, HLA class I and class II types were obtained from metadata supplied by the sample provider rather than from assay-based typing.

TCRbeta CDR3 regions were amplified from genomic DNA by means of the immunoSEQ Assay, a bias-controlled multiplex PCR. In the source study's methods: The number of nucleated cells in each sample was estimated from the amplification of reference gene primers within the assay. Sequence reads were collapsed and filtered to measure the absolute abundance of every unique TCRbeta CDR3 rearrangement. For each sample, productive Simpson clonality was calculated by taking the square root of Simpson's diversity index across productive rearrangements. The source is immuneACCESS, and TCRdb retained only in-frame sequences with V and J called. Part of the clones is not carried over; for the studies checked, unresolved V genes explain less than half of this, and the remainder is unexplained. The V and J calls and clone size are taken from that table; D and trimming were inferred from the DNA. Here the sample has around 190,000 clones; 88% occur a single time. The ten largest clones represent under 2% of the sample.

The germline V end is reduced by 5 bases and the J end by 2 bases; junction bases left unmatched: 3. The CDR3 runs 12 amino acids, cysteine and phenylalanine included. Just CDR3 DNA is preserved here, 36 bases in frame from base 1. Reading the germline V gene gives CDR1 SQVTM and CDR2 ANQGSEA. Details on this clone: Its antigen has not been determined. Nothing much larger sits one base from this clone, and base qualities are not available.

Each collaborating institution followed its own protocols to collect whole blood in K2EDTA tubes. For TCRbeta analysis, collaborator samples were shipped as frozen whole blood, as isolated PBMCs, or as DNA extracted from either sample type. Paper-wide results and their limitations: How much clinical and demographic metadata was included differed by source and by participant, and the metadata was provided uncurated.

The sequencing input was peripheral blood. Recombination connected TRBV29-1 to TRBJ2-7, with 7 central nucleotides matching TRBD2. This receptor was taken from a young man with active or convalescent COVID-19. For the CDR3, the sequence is CSVTSAAYEQYF. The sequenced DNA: TGCAGCGTTACTAGCGCCGCCTACGAGCAGTACTTC.